This T cell receptor (beta chain) was sequenced for a study of blood T cell repertoires in COVID-19. As for the study in general: The United States, Italy and Spain were the sources of the acute and convalescent COVID-19 samples.

In the source study's methods: The authors estimated nucleated cell counts from reference gene primer amplification. Only in-frame clones appear in the TCRdb table, and some are missing; sequencing was by immunoSEQ multiplex PCR. D and trimming come from the DNA, and the V and J calls and clone size come from that table. The sample carries roughly 230,000 clones, around 80% recorded once. From germline, CDR1 is MNHEY and CDR2 SVGAGI. After removal of 5 bases from V and 5 bases from J, the junction contained 5 bases not matched to a gene. The CDR3 has 13 residues. The V gene is TRBV6-5, the J gene TRBJ2-7; the match to TRBD1 covers 8 bases. Sequenced sample: peripheral blood. The receptor was isolated from a man aged 40-55 years with acute or convalescent COVID-19. This chain's CDR3 is CASSLTGDHEQYF. In DNA form, the CDR3 reads TGTGCCAGCAGTCTGACAGGGGACCACGAGCAGTACTTC.